Shown below are 26 T cell receptor beta chains from a single sample sequenced in a study of T cell responses to AZD1222 COVID-19 vaccine. TCRdb keeps only in-frame clones here, not all; method: immunoSEQ multiplex PCR. The data show under 150,000 clones, with about 90% seen just once and around 10% held by the top ten. The specimen comprised peripheral blood, sampled 28 days after the second AZD1222 dose. These receptors were collected from an adult who received the AZD1222 COVID-19 vaccine.

The chain couples TRBV7-8 to TRBJ1-1; possible D gene TRBD1, 6 bases. The germline V gene encodes CDR1 SGHVS and CDR2 FQNEAQ. This CDR3 is built from 12 residues. V dropped 5 bases and J dropped 11 bases, with 15 bases sitting between them. DNA for the CDR3: TGTGCCAGCAGCCCGCCACAGGGCTCGGCTTTCTTT. This codes for CASSPPQGSAFF.

The rearrangement links TRBV11-2 to TRBJ1-1; D possibly corresponds to TRBD1 (6 bases). The V end lost 5 bases, the J end lost 6 bases, and 16 bases lay between the germline ends. CDR1 is SGHAT, CDR2 FQNNGV, per germline. The CDR3 has 14 residues. The CDR3 spells CASSTGGGLAEAFF. As DNA, the CDR3 is TGTGCCAGCAGCACCGGAGGGGGGTTGGCTGAAGCTTTCTTT.

The chain joins TRBV10-2 to TRBJ2-7; 9 nucleotides align to TRBD1. Trimming took 5 bases from V and 2 from J; bases not matched to a gene: 1. The V gene's germline CDR1 is WSHSY and CDR2 SAAADI. The CDR3 consists of 13 residues. The CDR3 region has the DNA TGCGCCAGCAGTTGGGACAGGGCCTACGAGCAGTACTTC. It yields the protein CASSWDRAYEQYF.

The CDR3 is CASSLSGGVFGGYTF. In DNA, the CDR3 is TGTGCCAGCAGTTTATCCGGAGGGGTCTTTGGTGGCTACACCTTC. The gene calls are TRBV27 and TRBJ1-2; the D gene is possibly TRBD1 (5 bases). Germline lookup yields CDR1 MNHEY and CDR2 SMNVEV (reference sequence). This CDR3 is built from 15 residues. V was trimmed by 0 bases and J by 7 bases, leaving 15 bases between them.

The sample holds one count of this clone. The chain is built from TRBV20-1 and TRBJ2-1; D call uncertain. This CDR3 has 11 residues. In germline, CDR1 is DFQATT, CDR2 SNEGSKA (reference sequence). V was shortened by 3 bases and J by 9 bases, with 9 bases between the two germline ends. The CDR3 sequence: CSASQVSEQFF. In DNA form, the CDR3 reads TGCAGTGCTAGTCAGGTCAGTGAGCAGTTCTTC.

V and J are TRBV2 and TRBJ1-5; D gene uncertain. The V gene's germline CDR1 is SNHLY and CDR2 FYNNEI. V lost 6 bases to trimming and J lost 5 bases, with 14 bases between them. The CDR3 is made up of 14 amino acids. Here the CDR3 DNA reads TGTGCCAGCAGGGCAGGCGGAAATTATCAGCCCCAGCATTTT. Amino acids: CASRAGGNYQPQHF.

This chain joins TRBV25-1 and TRBJ1-1; D uncertain. The V end lost 2 bases, the J end lost 0 bases, and 7 bases lay between the germline ends. Germline values: CDR1 MGHDK, CDR2 SYGVNS. This CDR3 comprises 14 residues. CDR3 sequence (DNA): TGTGCCAGCAGTGAAAACCGTTTGAACACTGAAGCTTTCTTT. Translated: CASSENRLNTEAFF.

This chain links TRBV27 with TRBJ1-1; D ambiguous. With 1 base removed from V and 5 bases from J, the gap between germline ends came to 5 bases. Germline lookup yields CDR1 MNHEY and CDR2 SMNVEV (reference sequence). This CDR3 contains 12 residues. The CDR3 DNA reads as TGTGCCAGCAGTTTATATGGGACTGAAGCTTTCTTT. It encodes CASSLYGTEAFF.

The chain couples TRBV6-1 to TRBJ2-3; 9 bases agree with TRBD2. V gave up 3 bases and J gave up 2 bases; unmatched junction bases: 6. The CDR3 sequence is 16 residues long. Per germline, CDR1 MNHNS and CDR2 SASEGT. Here the CDR3 reads CASSDLAGDSTDTQYF. In nucleotides, the CDR3 is TGTGCCAGCAGTGATTTAGCGGGGGACTCCACAGATACGCAGTATTTT.

V usage is TRBV12-5 and J usage is TRBJ2-1; 15 nucleotides line up with TRBD2. This CDR3 spans 19 amino acids. Germline values: CDR1 LGHNT, CDR2 FRNRAP. J gave up 1 base and V 5 bases, and 9 bases lay outside the gene matches. The CDR3 loop reads CASGTAGTSGRSSYNEQFF. The CDR3 DNA is TGTGCTAGTGGTACAGCCGGGACTAGCGGGAGGAGTTCCTACAATGAGCAGTTCTTC.

The V call is TRBV19, the J call TRBJ2-5; 7 bases map to TRBD1. From germline, CDR1 is LNHDA and CDR2 SQIVND (reference sequence). Trimming took 11 bases from V and 5 from J; bases not matched to a gene: 11. The CDR3 runs 13 residues. CDR3: CAASRGGRETQYF. CDR3 in DNA: TGTGCCGCCTCGCGAGGGGGCAGGGAGACCCAGTACTTC.

This chain links TRBV9 with TRBJ1-6; possible D gene TRBD1, 5 bases. CDR3 length equals 16 residues. The V and J ends lost 0 bases and 5 bases respectively, with 12 bases between them. Germline values: CDR1 SGDLS, CDR2 YYNGEE. The CDR3 reads CASSVDPGIHNSPLHF. DNA for the CDR3: TGTGCCAGCAGCGTAGATCCAGGGATCCATAATTCACCCCTCCACTTT.

This sequence joins TRBV19 and TRBJ1-4, with D unclear. Trimming took off 3 bases at V and 7 bases at J, with 12 bases between the two ends. This CDR3 spans 14 amino acids. Germline CDR1 and CDR2: LNHDA and SQIVND (reference sequence). As DNA, the CDR3 is TGTGCCAGTAGTATGAGGTTTGGACGTGAAAAACTGTTTTTT. This gives the protein CASSMRFGREKLFF.

This chain links TRBV11-2 with TRBJ2-7; D is perhaps TRBD2 (5 bases). Germline V gene lookup returns CDR1 SGHAT and CDR2 FQNNGV. This CDR3 is 17 amino acids long. Trimming took off 1 base at V and 6 bases at J, with 22 bases between the two ends. The CDR3 loop reads CASSLGTRVPASGEQYF. The DNA of the CDR3 is TGTGCCAGCAGCTTAGGCACTAGAGTCCCTGCGTCCGGCGAGCAGTACTTC.

The V call is TRBV28, the J call TRBJ1-4; 8 bases align to TRBD1. CDR3 length: 15 amino acids. V shed 6 bases, J shed 4 bases, and the junction held 7 bases outside the gene matches. Germline V gene lookup returns CDR1 MDHEN and CDR2 SYDVKM. CDR3 DNA sequence: TGTGCCAGCAGCTCCCAGGGGGCAGGTAATGAAAAACTGTTTTTT. This encodes CASSSQGAGNEKLFF.

The chain employs TRBV12-3 or TRBV12-4 and TRBJ1-1; the D is unclear. This CDR3 has 12 amino acids. V was shortened by 5 bases and J by 7 bases, with 11 bases between the two germline ends. The DNA for the CDR3 is TGTGCCAGCAGTACCCGGCTTAGTGAAGCTTTCTTT. This translates into CASSTRLSEAFF.

The CDR3 DNA reads as TGTGCCATCAGTGATGATTGGATATCTGGAAACACCATATATTTT. Amino acid sequence: CAISDDWISGNTIYF. The rearrangement joins TRBV10-3 to TRBJ1-3; D gene ambiguous. This CDR3 spans 15 amino acids. V was shortened by 3 bases and J by 1 base, with 10 bases between the two germline ends. CDR1 is ENHRY, CDR2 SYGVKD, per germline.

J is TRBJ1-1 and V is TRBV18; 7 bases fit TRBD1. There are 13 residues in the CDR3. Germline trimming cut 3 bases from V and 5 bases from J; bases unmatched to any gene: 3. Germline lookup yields CDR1 KGHSH and CDR2 LQKENI. The CDR3 sequence is CASSPPQGTEAFF. Here the CDR3 DNA reads TGTGCCAGCTCACCTCCACAGGGGACTGAAGCTTTCTTT. Combining the CDR3 with reference TRBV18 and TRBJ1-1 gives the whole variable domain NAGVMQNPRHLVRRRGQEARLRCSPMKGHSHVYWYRQLPEEGLKFMVYLQKENIIDESGMPKERFSAEFPKEGPSILRIQQVVRGDSAAYFCASSPPQGTEAFFGQGTRLTVV.

The chain uses TRBV6-5 and TRBJ2-7; no definite D call. Germline CDR1 MNHEY, CDR2 SVGAGI. Trimming took off 7 bases at V and 2 bases at J, with 18 bases between the two ends. The CDR3 runs to 15 residues. The CDR3 DNA is TGTGCCAGCAAATTGCTCCCCGTAGGGCCCTACGAGCAGTACGTC. Translated, it gives CASKLLPVGPYEQYV.

The chain has TRBV19 and TRBJ1-2; D gene ambiguous. The length of the CDR3 is 14 residues. In germline, CDR1 is LNHDA, CDR2 SQIVND (reference sequence). V dropped 5 bases and J dropped 3 bases, with 13 bases sitting between them. DNA for the CDR3: TGTGCCAGTAGTCCAGAGGACCGGTACTATGGCTACACCTTC. This encodes CASSPEDRYYGYTF.

CDR3 in DNA: TGCAGCGCCTTCGCCGGGACAGGGGTGCCCGGGGAGCTGTTTTTT. Residues: CSAFAGTGVPGELFF. This chain connects TRBV29-1 to TRBJ2-2, with TRBD1 matching over 10 bases. The CDR3 is made up of 15 amino acids. V shed 7 bases and J 6 bases; nucleotides not matched to a gene: 11. Germline V gene data show CDR1 as SQVTM and CDR2 as ANQGSEA.

V is TRBV11-2 and J is TRBJ2-7, with D tentatively TRBD2 (5 bases). This CDR3 region has 12 residues. The V end was cut by 5 bases, the J end by 6 bases, with 11 bases between. Germline CDR1 SGHAT, CDR2 FQNNGV. The CDR3 is CASSPGRVEQYF. The CDR3 DNA is TGTGCCAGCAGCCCTGGGAGAGTCGAGCAGTACTTC.

This chain connects TRBV6-5 to TRBJ1-1, with TRBD1 matching 12 bases. Trimming cost V 5 bases and J 8 bases; bases outside gene matches: 3. Germline lookup yields CDR1 MNHEY and CDR2 SVGAGI. CDR3 length: 13 residues. The CDR3 region is CASSLGTGGEAFF. The CDR3 nucleotides read TGTGCCAGCAGTCTTGGGACAGGGGGCGAAGCTTTCTTT.

The chain is built from TRBV12-3 or TRBV12-4 and TRBJ1-4; D is ambiguous. This CDR3 has 12 amino acids. V was clipped by 2 bases and J by 8 bases, with 6 bases between them. The CDR3 reads CASSLQEEKLFF. CDR3 sequence (DNA): TGTGCCAGCAGTTTACAGGAGGAAAAACTGTTTTTT.

The table lists this clone with a count of one. The chain joins TRBV3-1 (or the pseudogene TRBV3-2) to TRBJ2-5; D is ambiguous. Germline CDR1 reads LGHDT; CDR2 reads YNNKEL (reference sequence). V gave up 1 base and J gave up 3 bases, with 9 bases separating them. There are 14 residues in the CDR3. The DNA for the CDR3 is TGTGCCAGCAGCCAAGTAGTTAGAAAAGAGACCCAGTACTTC. Protein product: CASSQVVRKETQYF.

This rearrangement joins TRBV3-1 (or the pseudogene TRBV3-2) to TRBJ1-1, with TRBD1 as a possible D gene (5 bases). The CDR3 is 14 amino acids. Trimming removed 3 bases from V and 1 base from J, with 9 bases in between. CDR1 is LGHDT and CDR2 is YNNKEL in the germline V gene (reference sequence). The CDR3: CASSQVGGNTEAFF. The DNA of the CDR3 is TGTGCCAGCAGCCAGGTGGGGGGGAACACTGAAGCTTTCTTT.